This TCR beta chain originates from a study of technical replicates of blood from several donors (dated by TCRdb to about 2017). The library relied on the immunoSEQ multiplex PCR assay. Drawn from immuneACCESS, this table holds only the in-frame rearrangements with V and J called that TCRdb kept. Clones are partly lost; checked studies trace under half to an unresolved V gene and leave the rest unexplained. The sample table holds roughly 66,000 clones, of which approximately 83% were seen once. In total, the top ten clones hold 5% to 6.5% of the sample. CDR1 and CDR2, looked up from the germline V gene, are LGHNA and YNFKEQ. Spanning cysteine to phenylalanine, the CDR3 consists of 18 amino acids. Here the CDR3 DNA is all that survives: 54 bases in frame from base 1. Here V drops 3 bases and J drops 7 bases, and the junction holds 15 bases not matched to any gene. This clone was recorded once. There is no known antigen for this receptor. No qualities accompany the bases; no much larger clone lies one base away.

The TCR comes from a human donor in good health. Some clones in this sample may be carry-over from other donors' samples. The chain is assembled from TRBV4-2 and TRBJ1-6; 7 central bases correspond to TRBD1. The specimen was PBMCs. The CDR3 is CASSQEGIGATGNSPLHF. The nucleotide sequence is TGTGCCAGCAGCCAGGAAGGGATCGGCGCGACAGGGAATTCACCCCTCCACTTT.